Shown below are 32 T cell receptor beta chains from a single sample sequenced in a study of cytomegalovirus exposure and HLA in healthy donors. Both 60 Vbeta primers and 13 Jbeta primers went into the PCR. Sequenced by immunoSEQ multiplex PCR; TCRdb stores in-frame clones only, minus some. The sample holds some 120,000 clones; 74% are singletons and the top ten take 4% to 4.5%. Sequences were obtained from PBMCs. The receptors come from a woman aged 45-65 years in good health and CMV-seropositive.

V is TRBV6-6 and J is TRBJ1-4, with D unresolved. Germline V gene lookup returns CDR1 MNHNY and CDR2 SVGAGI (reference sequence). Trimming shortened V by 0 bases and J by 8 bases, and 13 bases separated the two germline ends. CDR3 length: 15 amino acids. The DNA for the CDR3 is TGTGCCAGCAGTTACTCAACAAAAGGGAGGGAAAAACTGTTTTTT. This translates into CASSYSTKGREKLFF.

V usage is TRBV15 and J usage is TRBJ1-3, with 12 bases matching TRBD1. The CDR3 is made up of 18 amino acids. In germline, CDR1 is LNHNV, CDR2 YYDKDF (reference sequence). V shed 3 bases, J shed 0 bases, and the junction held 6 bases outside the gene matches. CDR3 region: CATSRNRDRGHSGNTIYF. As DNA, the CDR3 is TGTGCCACCAGCAGGAACCGGGACAGGGGGCACTCTGGAAACACCATATATTTT.

The CDR3, as DNA: TGCGCCAGCAGCTTGGCGCGGGGGGGTAGGGATGAGCAGTTCTTC. This encodes CASSLARGGRDEQFF. The V call is TRBV5-1, the J call TRBJ2-1; TRBD2 aligns across 9 bases. Germline CDR1 SGHRS, CDR2 YFSETQ. Losses at the gene ends were 0 bases for V and 8 bases for J; bases not matched to a gene: 6. This CDR3 has 15 amino acids.

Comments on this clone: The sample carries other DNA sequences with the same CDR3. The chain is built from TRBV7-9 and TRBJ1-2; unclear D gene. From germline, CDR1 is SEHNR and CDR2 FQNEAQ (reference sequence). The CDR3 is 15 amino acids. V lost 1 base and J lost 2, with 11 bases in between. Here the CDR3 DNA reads TGTGCCAGCAGCTTAGGGGTGGCGGGGAACTATGGCTACACCTTC. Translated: CASSLGVAGNYGYTF.

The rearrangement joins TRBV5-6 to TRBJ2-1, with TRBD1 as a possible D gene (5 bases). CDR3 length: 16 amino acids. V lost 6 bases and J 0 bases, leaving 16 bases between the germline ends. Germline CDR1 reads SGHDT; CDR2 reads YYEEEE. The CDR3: CASNYMSRASYNEQFF. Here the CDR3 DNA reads TGTGCCAGCAACTATATGTCCAGGGCCTCCTACAATGAGCAGTTCTTC.

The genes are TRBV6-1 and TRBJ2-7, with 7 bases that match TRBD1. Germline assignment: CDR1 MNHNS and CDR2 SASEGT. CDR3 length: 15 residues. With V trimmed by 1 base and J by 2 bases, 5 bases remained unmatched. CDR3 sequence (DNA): TGTGCCAGCAGTGAAGAGGGCAGGGGGACCTACGAGCAGTACTTC. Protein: CASSEEGRGTYEQYF.

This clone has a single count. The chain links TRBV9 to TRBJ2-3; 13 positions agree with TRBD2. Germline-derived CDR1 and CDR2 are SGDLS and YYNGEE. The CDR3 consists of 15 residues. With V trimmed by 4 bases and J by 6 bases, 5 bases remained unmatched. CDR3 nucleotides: TGTGCCAGCAGCCCTGGGACTAGCGGGGTGGATACGCAGTATTTT. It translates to CASSPGTSGVDTQYF.

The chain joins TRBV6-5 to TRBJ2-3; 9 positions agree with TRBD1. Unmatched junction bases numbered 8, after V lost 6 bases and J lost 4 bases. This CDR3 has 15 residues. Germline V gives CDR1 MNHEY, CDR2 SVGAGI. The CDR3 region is CASSLQGARADTQYF. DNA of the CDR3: TGTGCCAGCAGCCTACAGGGGGCTCGCGCAGATACGCAGTATTTT.

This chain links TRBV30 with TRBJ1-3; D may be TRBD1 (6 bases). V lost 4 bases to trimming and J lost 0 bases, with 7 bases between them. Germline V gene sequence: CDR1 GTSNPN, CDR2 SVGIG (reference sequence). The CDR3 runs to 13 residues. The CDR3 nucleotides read TGTGCCTGGACAGGGGACTCTGGAAACACCATATATTTT. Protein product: CAWTGDSGNTIYF.

The CDR3 region has the DNA TGCAGCGTTGAGGACAACTACAATGAGCAGTTCTTC. Translating it yields CSVEDNYNEQFF. The chain is built from TRBV29-1 and TRBJ2-1, with D possibly TRBD1 on 5 matching bases. The CDR3 covers 12 residues. V lost 3 bases and J 3 bases, leaving 6 bases between the germline ends. Germline V gives CDR1 SQVTM, CDR2 ANQGSEA.

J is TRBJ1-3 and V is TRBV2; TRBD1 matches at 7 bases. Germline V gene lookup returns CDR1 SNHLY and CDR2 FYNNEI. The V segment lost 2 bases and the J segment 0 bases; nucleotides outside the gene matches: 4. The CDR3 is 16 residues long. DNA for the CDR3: TGTGCCAGCAGTGAACCGGGACAGAGCTCTGGAAACACCATATATTTT. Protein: CASSEPGQSSGNTIYF.

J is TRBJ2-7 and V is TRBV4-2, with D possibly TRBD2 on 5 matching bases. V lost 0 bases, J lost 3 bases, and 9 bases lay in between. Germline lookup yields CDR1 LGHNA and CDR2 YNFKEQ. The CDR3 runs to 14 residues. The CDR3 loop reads CASSQERRDYEQYF. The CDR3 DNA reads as TGTGCCAGCAGCCAAGAGAGACGGGACTACGAGCAGTACTTC.

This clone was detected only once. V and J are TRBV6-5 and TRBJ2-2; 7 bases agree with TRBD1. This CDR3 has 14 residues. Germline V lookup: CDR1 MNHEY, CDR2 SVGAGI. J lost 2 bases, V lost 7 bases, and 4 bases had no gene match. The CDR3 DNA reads TGTGCCAGCACGGGACAGATAAACACCGGGGAGCTGTTTTTT. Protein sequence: CASTGQINTGELFF.

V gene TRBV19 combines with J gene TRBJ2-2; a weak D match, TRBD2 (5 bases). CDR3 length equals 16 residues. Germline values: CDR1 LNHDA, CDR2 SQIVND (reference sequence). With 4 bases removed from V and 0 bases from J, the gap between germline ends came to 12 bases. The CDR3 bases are TGTGCCAGTAGTAAAGGGTCGGGAACGAACACCGGGGAGCTGTTTTTT. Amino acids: CASSKGSGTNTGELFF.

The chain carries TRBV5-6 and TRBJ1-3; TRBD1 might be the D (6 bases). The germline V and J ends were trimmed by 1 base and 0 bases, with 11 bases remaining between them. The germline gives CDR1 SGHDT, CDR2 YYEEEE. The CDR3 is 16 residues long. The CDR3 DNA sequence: TGTGCCAGCAGCTTGAAGGGGGTCTACTCTGGAAACACCATATATTTT. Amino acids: CASSLKGVYSGNTIYF.

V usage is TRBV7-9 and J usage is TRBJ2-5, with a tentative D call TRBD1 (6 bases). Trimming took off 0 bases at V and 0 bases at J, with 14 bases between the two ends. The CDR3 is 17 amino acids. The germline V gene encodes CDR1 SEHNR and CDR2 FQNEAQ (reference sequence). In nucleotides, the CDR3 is TGTGCCAGCAGCTTAGCTTTTACAGGGATGCACCAAGAGACCCAGTACTTC. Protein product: CASSLAFTGMHQETQYF.

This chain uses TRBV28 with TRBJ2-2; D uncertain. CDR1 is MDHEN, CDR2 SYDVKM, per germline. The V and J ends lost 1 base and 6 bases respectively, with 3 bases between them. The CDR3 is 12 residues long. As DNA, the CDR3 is TGTGCCAGCAGTTTATCATCCGGGGAGCTGTTTTTT. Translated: CASSLSSGELFF.

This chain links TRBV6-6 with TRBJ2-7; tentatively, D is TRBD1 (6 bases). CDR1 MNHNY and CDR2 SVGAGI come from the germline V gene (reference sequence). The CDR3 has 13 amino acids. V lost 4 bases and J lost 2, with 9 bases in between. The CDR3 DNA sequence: TGTGCCAGCAGTTTCCGGGACACCTACGAGCAGTACTTC. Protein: CASSFRDTYEQYF.

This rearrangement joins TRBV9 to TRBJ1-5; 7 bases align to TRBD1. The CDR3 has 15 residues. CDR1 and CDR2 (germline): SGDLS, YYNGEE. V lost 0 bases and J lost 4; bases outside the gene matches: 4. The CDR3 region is CASSVEGQRNQPQHF. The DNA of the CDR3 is TGTGCCAGCAGCGTAGAGGGACAGAGAAATCAGCCCCAGCATTTT.

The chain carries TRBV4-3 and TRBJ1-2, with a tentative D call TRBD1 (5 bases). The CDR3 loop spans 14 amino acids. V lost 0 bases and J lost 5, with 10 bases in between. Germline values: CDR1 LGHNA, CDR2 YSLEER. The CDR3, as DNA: TGCGCCAGCAGCCAAGAAGGCAGGGCGTATGGCTACACCTTC. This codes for CASSQEGRAYGYTF.

The chain's CDR3 is CASTPYQGRTYEQYF. CDR3 DNA sequence: TGTGCCAGCACTCCTTATCAGGGCAGAACCTACGAGCAGTACTTC. The gene calls are TRBV6-1 and TRBJ2-7; D might be TRBD1 (5 bases). Germline values: CDR1 MNHNS, CDR2 SASEGT. V was clipped by 7 bases and J by 2 bases, with 18 bases between them. The CDR3 extends over 15 amino acids.

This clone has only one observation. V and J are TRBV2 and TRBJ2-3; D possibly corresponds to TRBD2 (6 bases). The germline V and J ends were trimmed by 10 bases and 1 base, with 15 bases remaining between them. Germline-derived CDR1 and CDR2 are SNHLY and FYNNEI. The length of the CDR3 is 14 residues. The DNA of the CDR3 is TGTGCCATAAACGGGGGAAGGGGCACAGATACGCAGTATTTT. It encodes CAINGGRGTDTQYF. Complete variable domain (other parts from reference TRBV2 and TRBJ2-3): EPEVTQTPSHQVTQMGQEVILRCVPISNHLYFYWYRQILGQKVEFLVSFYNNEISEKSEIFDDQFSVERPDGSNFTLKIRSTKLEDSAMYFCAINGGRGTDTQYFGPGTRLTVL.

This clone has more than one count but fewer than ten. CDR3 sequence (DNA): TGTGCCAGCAGCCCGGACTATGGCTACACCTTC. Translating it yields CASSPDYGYTF. This chain uses TRBV7-9 with TRBJ1-2; unclear D gene. There are 11 residues in the CDR3. The germline V gene has CDR1 SEHNR and CDR2 FQNEAQ (reference sequence). V was shortened by 5 bases and J by 3 bases, with 4 bases between the two germline ends.

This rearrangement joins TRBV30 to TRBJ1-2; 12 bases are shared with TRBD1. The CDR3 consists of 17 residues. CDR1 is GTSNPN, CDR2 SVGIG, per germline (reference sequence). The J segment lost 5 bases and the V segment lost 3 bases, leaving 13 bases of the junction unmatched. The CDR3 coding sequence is TGTGCCTGGAGAGTCCCTTTGGGACAGGGGGCGCGATATGGCTACACCTTC. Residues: CAWRVPLGQGARYGYTF.

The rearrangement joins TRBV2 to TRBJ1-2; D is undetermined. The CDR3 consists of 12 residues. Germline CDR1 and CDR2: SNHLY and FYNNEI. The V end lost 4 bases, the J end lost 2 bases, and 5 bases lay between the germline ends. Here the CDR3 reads CASSAQNYGYTF. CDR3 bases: TGTGCCAGCAGTGCACAGAACTATGGCTACACCTTC.

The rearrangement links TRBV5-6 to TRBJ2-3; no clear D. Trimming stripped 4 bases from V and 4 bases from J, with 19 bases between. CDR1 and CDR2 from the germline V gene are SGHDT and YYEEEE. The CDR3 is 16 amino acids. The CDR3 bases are TGTGCCAGCAGCGCCCATTTATCCCAAGCATCAGATACGCAGTATTTT. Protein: CASSAHLSQASDTQYF.

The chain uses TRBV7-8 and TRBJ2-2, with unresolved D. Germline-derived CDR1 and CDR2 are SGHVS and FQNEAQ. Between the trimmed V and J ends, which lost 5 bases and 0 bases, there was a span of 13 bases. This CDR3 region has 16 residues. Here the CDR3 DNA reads TGTGCCAGCAGCCTACGCCCCCCCGCGAACACCGGGGAGCTGTTTTTT. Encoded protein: CASSLRPPANTGELFF.

The CDR3 nucleotides read TGTGCCAGCAGCGGTTCGGGACACATGAACACTGAAGCTTTCTTT. Translating it yields CASSGSGHMNTEAFF. The chain recombines TRBV9 with TRBJ1-1, with D possibly being TRBD1 (6 bases). Trimming left V 3 bases short and J 0 bases short, with 12 bases between. The germline V gene has CDR1 SGDLS and CDR2 YYNGEE. This CDR3 spans 15 amino acids.

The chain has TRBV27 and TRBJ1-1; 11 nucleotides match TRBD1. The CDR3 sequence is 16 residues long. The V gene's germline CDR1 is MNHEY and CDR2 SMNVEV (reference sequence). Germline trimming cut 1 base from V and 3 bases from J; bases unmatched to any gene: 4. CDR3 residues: CASSLLGTGGDTEAFF. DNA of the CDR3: TGTGCCAGCAGTTTATTGGGGACAGGGGGTGACACTGAAGCTTTCTTT.

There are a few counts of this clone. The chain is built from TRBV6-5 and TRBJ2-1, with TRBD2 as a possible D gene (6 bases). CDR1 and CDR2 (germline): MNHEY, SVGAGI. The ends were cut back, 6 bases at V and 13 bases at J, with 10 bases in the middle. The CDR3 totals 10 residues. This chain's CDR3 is CASSRDLQFF. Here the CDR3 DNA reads TGTGCCAGCAGCAGGGACTTACAGTTCTTC.

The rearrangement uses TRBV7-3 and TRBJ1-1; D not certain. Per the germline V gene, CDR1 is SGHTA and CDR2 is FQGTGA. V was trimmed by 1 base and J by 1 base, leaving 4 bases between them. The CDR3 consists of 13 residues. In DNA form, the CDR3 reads TGTGCCAGCAGCTTAAACAGGAACACTGAAGCTTTCTTT. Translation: CASSLNRNTEAFF.

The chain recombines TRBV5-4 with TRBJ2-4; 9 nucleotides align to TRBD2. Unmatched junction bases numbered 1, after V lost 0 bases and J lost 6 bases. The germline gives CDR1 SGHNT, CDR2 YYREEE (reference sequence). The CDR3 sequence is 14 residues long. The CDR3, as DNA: TGTGCCAGCAGCTTGGCGCGGGGGGGAAACATTCAGTACTTC. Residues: CASSLARGGNIQYF.